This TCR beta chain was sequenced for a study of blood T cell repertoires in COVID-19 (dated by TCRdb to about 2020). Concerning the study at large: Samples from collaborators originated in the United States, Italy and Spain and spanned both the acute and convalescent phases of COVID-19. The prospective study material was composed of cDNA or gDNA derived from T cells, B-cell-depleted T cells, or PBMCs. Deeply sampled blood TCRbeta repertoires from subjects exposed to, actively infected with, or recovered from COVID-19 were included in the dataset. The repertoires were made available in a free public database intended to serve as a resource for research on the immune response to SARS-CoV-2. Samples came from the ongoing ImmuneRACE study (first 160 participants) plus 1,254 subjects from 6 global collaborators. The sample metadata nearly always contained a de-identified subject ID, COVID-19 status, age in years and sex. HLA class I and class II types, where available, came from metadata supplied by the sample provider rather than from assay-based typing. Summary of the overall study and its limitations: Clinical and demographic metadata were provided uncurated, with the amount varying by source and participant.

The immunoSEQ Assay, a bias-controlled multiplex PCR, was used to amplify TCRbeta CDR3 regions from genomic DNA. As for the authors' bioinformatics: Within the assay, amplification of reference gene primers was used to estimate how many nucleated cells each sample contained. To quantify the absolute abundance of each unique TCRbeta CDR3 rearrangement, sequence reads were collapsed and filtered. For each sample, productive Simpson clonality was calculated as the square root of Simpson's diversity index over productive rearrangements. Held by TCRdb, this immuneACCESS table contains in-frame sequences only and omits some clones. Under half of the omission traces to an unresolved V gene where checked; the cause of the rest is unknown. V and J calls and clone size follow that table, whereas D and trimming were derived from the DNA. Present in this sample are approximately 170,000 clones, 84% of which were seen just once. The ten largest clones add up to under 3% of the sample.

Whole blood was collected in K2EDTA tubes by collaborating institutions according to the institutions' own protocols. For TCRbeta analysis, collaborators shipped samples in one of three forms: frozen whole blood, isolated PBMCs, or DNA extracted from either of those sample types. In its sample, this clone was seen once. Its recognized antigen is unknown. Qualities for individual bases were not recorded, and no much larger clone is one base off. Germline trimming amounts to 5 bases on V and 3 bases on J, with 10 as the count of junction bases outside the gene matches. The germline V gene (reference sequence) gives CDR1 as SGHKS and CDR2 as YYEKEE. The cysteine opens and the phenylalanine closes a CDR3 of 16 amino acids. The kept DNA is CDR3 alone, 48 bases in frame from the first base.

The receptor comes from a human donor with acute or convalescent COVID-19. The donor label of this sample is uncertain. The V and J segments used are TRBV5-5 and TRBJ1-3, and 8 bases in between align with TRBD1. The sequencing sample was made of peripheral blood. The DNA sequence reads TGTGCCAGCAGTACCGGGACAGGCTCCCTTGGAAACACCATATATTTT. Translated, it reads CASSTGTGSLGNTIYF.